Following are 5 T cell receptor beta chains from one sample sequenced in a study of regulatory T cells in long-lasting Graves disease. This sample's time point: persistent/refractory GD, antithyroid drugs over 5 years with positive TRAb. The TCR library was made from RNA extracted from PBMCs. Assembly of TCR beta libraries relied on iRepertoire HTBI primers together with Arm-PCR of CDR3 regions. TCRdb analysed the multiplex PCR reads with MiXCR anew, one entry per CDR3 protein. The sample has some 430,000 distinct CDR3 sequences; around a fifth are singletons. The material sequenced was peripheral blood mononuclear cells (PBMCs), taken when the disease was refractory, from a patient treated with antithyroid drugs. All receptors come from a female donor with Graves disease.

This clonotype was counted at least ten times. This chain connects TRBV7-2 to TRBJ1-4; D perhaps matches TRBD1 (6 bases). The CDR3 extends over 16 amino acids. Germline V gene sequence: CDR1 SGHTA, CDR2 FQGNSA. Trimming shortened V by 5 bases and J by 5 bases, and 18 bases separated the two germline ends. The CDR3 is CASSPSVVGQNEKLFF. The CDR3 coding sequence is TGTGCCAGCAGCCCCTCGGTGGTCGGACAGAATGAAAAACTGTTTTTT.

This clonotype occurred a few times. This chain connects TRBV6-5 to TRBJ1-6; the D gene is possibly TRBD1 (6 bases). Germline V gene lookup returns CDR1 MNHEY and CDR2 SVGAGI. The CDR3 spans 15 residues. The ends were cut back, 2 bases at V and 3 bases at J, with 8 bases in the middle. The CDR3 coding sequence is TGTGCCAGCAGTTACCTGGACAGCTATAATTCACCCCTCCACTTT. This encodes CASSYLDSYNSPLHF.

On this clonotype: A read error may account for a junction end that differs from germline. The DNA of the CDR3 is TGTGCCAGCAGCTCAAGAACCGGGACCAACACCGGGGAGCTGTCTTTT. As protein: CASSSRTGTNTGELSF. The chain links TRBV11-3 to TRBJ2-2; the D call may be TRBD1 or TRBD2 (5 bases each). The CDR3 consists of 16 residues. The germline gives CDR1 SGHNT, CDR2 YENEEA.

This clonotype was observed at least ten times. The rearrangement links TRBV19 to TRBJ1-2; 7 bases align to TRBD1. The germline CDR1 and CDR2 sequences are LNHDA and SQIVND (reference sequence). Trimming took 1 base from V and 4 from J; bases not matched to a gene: 9. The CDR3 is made up of 16 amino acids. CDR3 amino acids: CASSIAAWDSGYGYTF. Here the CDR3 DNA reads TGTGCCAGTAGTATAGCGGCATGGGACAGCGGCTATGGCTACACCTTC. Combining the CDR3 with reference TRBV19 and TRBJ1-2 gives the whole variable domain DGGITQSPKYLFRKEGQNVTLSCEQNLNHDAMYWYRQDPGQGLRLIYYSQIVNDFQKGDIAEGYSVSREKKESFPLTVTSAQKNPTAFYLCASSIAAWDSGYGYTFGSGTRLTVV.

The DNA for the CDR3 is TGTGCCACCAGTCCCGGGGCCCCGAACACCGGGGAGCTGTTTTTT. It codes for CATSPGAPNTGELFF. V gene TRBV24-1 combines with J gene TRBJ2-2, with D perhaps being TRBD1 or TRBD2 (5 bases each). Germline CDR1 and CDR2: KGHDR and SFDVKD. This CDR3 comprises 15 residues. Trimming took 6 bases from V and 0 from J, leaving 10 bases between them.